This is a list of T cell receptor beta chains from one sample in a study of long-term antiretroviral therapy in people with HIV. Generated by immunoSEQ multiplex PCR, the TCRdb table keeps only in-frame clones and is missing some. The data hold approximately 35,000 clones, with over 85% observed a single time. The sequenced sample was unsorted PBMCs, obtained 5.1 years after starting antiretroviral therapy. These receptors all come from a woman between 45 and 60 years old with HIV. Both conserved end residues are part of each CDR3. D genes are given only for firm matches. Not every row has a clone size; where given, it reads once, few, many or a size class.

TRBD1,TRBJ2-7,NA,TRBV7-2,TGTGCCAGCAGCTCACAACCCGGACAGGGGGCGGTCGAGCAGTACTTC,CASSSQPGQGAVEQYF
TRBD2,TRBJ2-3,NA,TRBV7-9,TGTGCCAGCAGCTTCCAGCGGGGGCCTACAGATACGCAGTATTTT,CASSFQRGPTDTQYF
NA,TRBJ2-5,NA,TRBV29-1,TGCAGCGTTGAAGATCTGGGGGGAGGTGGCGAGACCCAGTACTTC,CSVEDLGGGGETQYF
TRBD1,TRBJ1-1,NA,TRBV5-1,TGCGCCAGCAGCGAACAGGGGCCTGAAGCTTTCTTT,CASSEQGPEAFF
NA,TRBJ2-1,NA,TRBV10-3,TGTGCCATCAGGACGGAGAGCTCCTACAATGAGCAGTTCTTC,CAIRTESSYNEQFF
NA,TRBJ1-2,NA,TRBV21-1,TGTGCCAGCAGCAAAGCGCCCGGGGACTATGGCTACACCTTC,CASSKAPGDYGYTF
NA,TRBJ1-5,few,TRBV4-1,TGCGCCAGCAGCCAAGGACAATTTCAGCCCCAGCATTTT,CASSQGQFQPQHF
TRBD2,TRBJ2-7,NA,TRBV27,TGTGCCAGCAGTTTCAGGACTAGCGGATTCCAGTACTTC,CASSFRTSGFQYF
NA,TRBJ1-1,NA,TRBV18,TGTGCCAGCTCCCAAGGACCGAACACTGAAGCTTTCTTT,CASSQGPNTEAFF
NA,TRBJ2-5,NA,TRBV29-1,TGCAGCGTTACGGTAGCGGCTACGAGGGAGACCCAGTACTTC,CSVTVAATRETQYF
NA,TRBJ2-7,NA,TRBV27,TGTGCCAGCAGTAGTACAGTCTCCTACGAGCAGTACTTC,CASSSTVSYEQYF
NA,TRBJ2-1,NA,TRBV25-1,TGTGCCAGCAGTGAGCCAGGGACGTTATTACAGTTCTTC,CASSEPGTLLQFF
NA,TRBJ2-3,NA,TRBV7-9,TGTGCCAGCAGCTCCCGGGGGCCACGCACAGATACGCAGTATTTT,CASSSRGPRTDTQYF
NA,TRBJ1-2,NA,TRBV9,TGTGCCAGCAGCGTAGATAGGAGAGCCAATGGCTACACCTTC,CASSVDRRANGYTF
NA,TRBJ1-1,once,TRBV5-1,TGCGCCAGCAGCTTCCCGGGGAGGCGCACTGAAGCTTTCTTT,CASSFPGRRTEAFF
NA,TRBJ1-2,NA,TRBV4-3,TGCGCCAGCAGCCCCGGGAGAGAGGATGGCTACACCTTC,CASSPGREDGYTF
NA,TRBJ1-6,NA,TRBV9,TGTGCCAGCAGCCCGGGAGGGCACAATAATTCACCCCTCCACTTT,CASSPGGHNNSPLHF
NA,TRBJ1-1,NA,TRBV28,TGTGCCAGCAGCCCCCCATTAGGGAACACTGAAGCTTTCTTT,CASSPPLGNTEAFF
TRBD1,TRBJ1-2,NA,TRBV27,TGTGCCAGCAGTTTATCTCGAACAGGGGGCCTTGGCTACACCTTC,CASSLSRTGGLGYTF
NA,TRBJ1-3,NA,TRBV19,TGTGCCAGTAGTTTGACACCTAGCTCTGGAAACACCATATATTTT,CASSLTPSSGNTIYF
TRBD1,TRBJ2-3,NA,TRBV7-9,TGTGCCAGCAGCTCCTCAAGGGACAGGGGGACCGCTACGCAGTATTTT,CASSSSRDRGTATQYF
NA,TRBJ2-7,NA,TRBV19,TGTGCCAGTAGTATCCGGGCAGGGACCCCCTACGAGCAGTACTTC,CASSIRAGTPYEQYF